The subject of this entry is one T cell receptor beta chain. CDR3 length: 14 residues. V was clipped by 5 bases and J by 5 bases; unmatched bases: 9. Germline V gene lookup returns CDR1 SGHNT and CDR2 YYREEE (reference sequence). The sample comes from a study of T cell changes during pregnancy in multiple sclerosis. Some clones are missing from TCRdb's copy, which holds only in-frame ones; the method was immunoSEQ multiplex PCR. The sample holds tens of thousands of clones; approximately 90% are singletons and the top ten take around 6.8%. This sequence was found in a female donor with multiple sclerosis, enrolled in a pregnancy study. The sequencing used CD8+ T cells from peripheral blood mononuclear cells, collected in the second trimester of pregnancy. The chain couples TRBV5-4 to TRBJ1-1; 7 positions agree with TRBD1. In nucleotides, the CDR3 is TGTGCCAGCAGACTTACCGCAGGGGGGACTGAAGCTTTCTTT. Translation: CASRLTAGGTEAFF.